These 17 T cell receptor beta chains share one sample of origin, sequenced in a study of blood T cell repertoires in COVID-19. Data came from immunoSEQ multiplex PCR; TCRdb stores just in-frame clones and leaves some out. Of some 400,000 clones listed, about 89% are singletons. Sequencing was done on a sample of peripheral blood. These receptors all come from a woman aged 25 to 39 with COVID-19, enrolled during active disease.

This clone was observed a single time. The chain couples TRBV19 to TRBJ1-1, with unresolved D. Trimming pared 8 bases from V and 5 bases from J, leaving 18 bases between. CDR1 is LNHDA, CDR2 SQIVND, per germline (reference sequence). The CDR3 is 14 amino acids. The CDR3 nucleotides read TGTGCCAGTCGCCCCCCCCTGACGGGGACTGAAGCTTTCTTT. It codes for CASRPPLTGTEAFF.

This sequence joins TRBV27 and TRBJ2-7; TRBD2 aligns across 13 bases. The CDR3 has 15 amino acids. The V segment lost 3 bases and the J segment 5 bases; nucleotides outside the gene matches: 4. Germline CDR1 reads MNHEY; CDR2 reads SMNVEV (reference sequence). CDR3 bases: TGTGCCAGCAGTTTCGGACTAGCGGGAGTAGACGAGCAGTACTTC. Its protein product is CASSFGLAGVDEQYF.

The CDR3, as DNA: TGTGCCAGCAGCTCCTACAGGGGGCAAGACTATGGCTACACCTTC. Its protein is CASSSYRGQDYGYTF. V is TRBV7-9 and J is TRBJ1-2; 9 positions match TRBD1. CDR1 is SEHNR, CDR2 FQNEAQ, per germline (reference sequence). With 4 bases clipped from V and 3 bases from J, the junction kept 6 bases outside the gene matches. The CDR3 sequence is 15 residues long.

This rearrangement joins TRBV19 to TRBJ2-5; 13 nucleotides match TRBD2. Germline loops: CDR1 LNHDA, CDR2 SQIVND (reference sequence). V dropped 5 bases and J dropped 2; count of bases not matched to a gene: 2. The CDR3 totals 15 residues. CDR3 residues: CASSAGLAGQETQYF. The CDR3 region has the DNA TGTGCCAGTAGTGCGGGACTAGCGGGACAAGAGACCCAGTACTTC.

The chain uses TRBV28 and TRBJ1-1, with no clear D. Per the germline V gene, CDR1 is MDHEN and CDR2 is SYDVKM. Trimming took off 3 bases at V and 1 base at J, with 6 bases between the two ends. The CDR3 covers 13 residues. CDR3 sequence (DNA): TGTGCCAGCAGTTTGAGTCAGAACACTGAAGCTTTCTTT. Its translation: CASSLSQNTEAFF.

CDR3 loop: CASIETGRTEAFF. The CDR3 bases are TGTGCCAGTATTGAGACAGGGCGTACTGAAGCTTTCTTT. This sequence joins TRBV19 and TRBJ1-1; TRBD1 matches at 7 bases. From germline, CDR1 is LNHDA and CDR2 SQIVND (reference sequence). The CDR3 runs 13 residues. The V and J ends lost 7 bases and 5 bases, in that order; junction bases with no gene match: 7.

This rearrangement joins TRBV7-9 to TRBJ2-2; the match to TRBD2 covers 8 bases. V gave up 8 bases and J gave up 0 bases; unmatched junction bases: 5. Germline CDR1 reads SEHNR; CDR2 reads FQNEAQ (reference sequence). The CDR3 has 15 amino acids. DNA of the CDR3: TGTGCCAGCGGGGTACTAGCGGCGAACACCGGGGAGCTGTTTTTT. It is translated as CASGVLAANTGELFF.

The chain is built from TRBV28 and TRBJ2-7; D is uncertain. CDR3 size: 15 residues. Trimming removed 5 bases from V and 3 bases from J, with 17 bases in between. Germline CDR1 is MDHEN and CDR2 is SYDVKM. CDR3 nucleotide sequence: TGTGCCAGCAGTAGGTCAGGTTTCACATACTACGAGCAGTACTTC. It yields the protein CASSRSGFTYYEQYF.

In DNA form, the CDR3 reads TGCAGCGTTTGGCAGTCCTACGAGCAGTACTTC. It is translated as CSVWQSYEQYF. The chain is built from TRBV29-1 and TRBJ2-7; D uncertain. The CDR3 has 11 amino acids. The ends were cut back, 5 bases at V and 1 base at J, with 6 bases in the middle. Germline V gene lookup returns CDR1 SQVTM and CDR2 ANQGSEA.

The J gene is TRBJ1-2, the V gene TRBV5-4; 7 nucleotides line up with TRBD1. Germline V CDR1 and CDR2: SGHNT, YYREEE (reference sequence). The CDR3 is made up of 14 amino acids. Trimming at V came to 3 bases and at J to 2 bases, leaving 4 bases not matched to a gene. CDR3: CASSSRQGNYGYTF. In DNA form, the CDR3 reads TGTGCCAGCAGCTCTCGACAGGGCAACTATGGCTACACCTTC.

The chain employs TRBV7-2 and TRBJ2-1; D is unclear. Germline V gene sequence: CDR1 SGHTA, CDR2 FQGNSA. The ends were cut back, 0 bases at V and 7 bases at J, with 10 bases in the middle. This CDR3 has 14 residues. CDR3 nucleotides: TGTGCCAGCAGCTTAGCGGCCCCCCAGAATGAGCAGTTCTTC. It specifies CASSLAAPQNEQFF.

The rearrangement joins TRBV19 to TRBJ2-2, with TRBD2 matching 12 bases. CDR1 LNHDA and CDR2 SQIVND come from the germline V gene (reference sequence). The CDR3 runs 19 residues. V was clipped by 0 bases and J by 3 bases; unmatched bases: 8. CDR3: CASSIDLASGRDHTGELFF. CDR3 nucleotide sequence: TGTGCCAGTAGTATAGATTTGGCTAGCGGGAGGGACCACACCGGGGAGCTGTTTTTT.

V usage is TRBV18 and J usage is TRBJ1-1; unclear D gene. CDR3 size: 13 residues. Germline values: CDR1 KGHSH, CDR2 LQKENI. V lost 2 bases and J 4 bases, leaving 8 bases between the germline ends. This CDR3 reads CASSPIRGTEAFF. CDR3 nucleotides: TGTGCCAGCTCACCAATTCGGGGCACTGAAGCTTTCTTT.

V and J are TRBV2 and TRBJ2-3, with TRBD2 matching 11 bases. After removal of 6 bases from V and 2 bases from J, the junction contained 13 bases not matched to a gene. Germline loops: CDR1 SNHLY, CDR2 FYNNEI. This CDR3 has 18 residues. Here the CDR3 DNA reads TGTGCCAGCAGCTCTAGCGGGAGGTCAGCTGTGGCCACAGATACGCAGTATTTT. Its protein is CASSSSGRSAVATDTQYF.

V and J are TRBV18 and TRBJ1-1; D possibly corresponds to TRBD1 (6 bases). Germline V lookup: CDR1 KGHSH, CDR2 LQKENI. V lost 3 bases to trimming and J lost 0 bases, with 14 bases between them. The CDR3 covers 16 residues. The CDR3 DNA reads TGTGCCAGCTCACCCGGTCCGAGGGGGATGAACACTGAAGCTTTCTTT. It is translated as CASSPGPRGMNTEAFF.

A remark on this clone: Other DNA sequences within the sample encode an identical CDR3. The rearrangement uses TRBV7-3 and TRBJ2-5; D is uncertain. Germline V lookup: CDR1 SGHTA, CDR2 FQGTGA. The CDR3 runs 13 residues. V dropped 5 bases and J dropped 2 bases, with 9 bases sitting between them. The CDR3 region is CASSLGRQETQYF. The CDR3 bases are TGTGCCAGCAGCCTCGGTCGTCAAGAGACCCAGTACTTC.

This clone was found once. The chain employs TRBV4-1 and TRBJ1-2; 8 bases align to TRBD1. Germline assignment: CDR1 MGHRA and CDR2 YSYEKL. The CDR3 extends over 13 amino acids. Germline trimming cut 4 bases from V and 4 bases from J; bases unmatched to any gene: 2. CDR3 DNA: TGCGCCAGCAGCCCACAGGGGGTCTATGGCTACACCTTC. It is translated as CASSPQGVYGYTF.